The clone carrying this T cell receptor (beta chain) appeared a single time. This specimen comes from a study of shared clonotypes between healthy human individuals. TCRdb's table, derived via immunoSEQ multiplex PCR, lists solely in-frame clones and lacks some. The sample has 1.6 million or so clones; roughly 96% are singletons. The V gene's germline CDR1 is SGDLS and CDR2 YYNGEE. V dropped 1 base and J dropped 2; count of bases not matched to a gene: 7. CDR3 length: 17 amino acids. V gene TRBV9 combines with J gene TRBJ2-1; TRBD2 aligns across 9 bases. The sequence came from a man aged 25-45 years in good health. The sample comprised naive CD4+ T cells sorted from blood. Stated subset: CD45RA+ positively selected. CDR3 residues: CASSVIAGAFPYNEQFF. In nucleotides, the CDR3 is TGTGCCAGCAGCGTAATAGCGGGAGCCTTTCCCTACAATGAGCAGTTCTTC.